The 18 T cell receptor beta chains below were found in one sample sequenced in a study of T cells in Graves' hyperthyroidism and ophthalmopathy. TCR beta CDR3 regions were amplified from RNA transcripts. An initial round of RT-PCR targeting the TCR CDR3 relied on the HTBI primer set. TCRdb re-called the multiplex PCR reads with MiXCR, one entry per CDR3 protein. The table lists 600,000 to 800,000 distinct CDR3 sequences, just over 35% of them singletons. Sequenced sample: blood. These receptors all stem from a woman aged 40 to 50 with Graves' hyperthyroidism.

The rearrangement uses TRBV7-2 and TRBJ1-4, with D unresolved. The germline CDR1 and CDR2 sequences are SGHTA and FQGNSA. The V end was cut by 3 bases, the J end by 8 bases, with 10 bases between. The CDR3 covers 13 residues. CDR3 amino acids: CTSSLAPSEKLFF. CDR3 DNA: TGTACCAGCAGCTTGGCTCCTAGCGAAAAACTGTTTTTT.

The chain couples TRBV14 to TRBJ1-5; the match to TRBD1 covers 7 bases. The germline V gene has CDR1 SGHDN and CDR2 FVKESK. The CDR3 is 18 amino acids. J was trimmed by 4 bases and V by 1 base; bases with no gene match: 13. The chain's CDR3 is CASSQGGVQGKTNQPQHF. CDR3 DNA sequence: TGTGCCAGCAGCCAAGGGGGTGTACAGGGGAAGACAAATCAGCCCCAGCATTTT.

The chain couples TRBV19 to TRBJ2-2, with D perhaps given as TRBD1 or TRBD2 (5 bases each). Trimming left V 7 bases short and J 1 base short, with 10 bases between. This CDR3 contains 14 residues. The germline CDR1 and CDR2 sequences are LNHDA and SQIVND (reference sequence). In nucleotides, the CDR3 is TGTGCCAGTATGCCGGGGCTGAACACCGGGGAGCTGTTTTTT. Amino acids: CASMPGLNTGELFF.

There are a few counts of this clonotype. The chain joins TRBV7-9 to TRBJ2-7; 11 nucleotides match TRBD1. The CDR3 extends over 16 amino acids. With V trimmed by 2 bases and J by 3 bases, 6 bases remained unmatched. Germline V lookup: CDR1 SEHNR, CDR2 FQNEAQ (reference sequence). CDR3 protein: CASSLPLGTGGYEQYF. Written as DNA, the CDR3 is TGTGCCAGCAGCTTACCGCTGGGGACAGGGGGCTACGAGCAGTACTTC.

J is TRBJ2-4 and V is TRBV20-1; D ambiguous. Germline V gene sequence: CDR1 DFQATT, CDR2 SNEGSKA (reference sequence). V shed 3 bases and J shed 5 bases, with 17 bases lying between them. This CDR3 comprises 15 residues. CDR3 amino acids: CSARLWSSRENIQYF. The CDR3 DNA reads TGCAGTGCTAGGCTTTGGTCGAGCAGAGAAAACATTCAGTACTTC.

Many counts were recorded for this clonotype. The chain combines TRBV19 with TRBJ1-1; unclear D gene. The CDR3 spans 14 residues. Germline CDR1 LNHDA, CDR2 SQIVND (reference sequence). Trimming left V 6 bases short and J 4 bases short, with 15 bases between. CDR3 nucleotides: TGTGCCAGTAGCCCAACCAGCCTTGGCACTGAAGCTTTCTTT. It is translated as CASSPTSLGTEAFF.

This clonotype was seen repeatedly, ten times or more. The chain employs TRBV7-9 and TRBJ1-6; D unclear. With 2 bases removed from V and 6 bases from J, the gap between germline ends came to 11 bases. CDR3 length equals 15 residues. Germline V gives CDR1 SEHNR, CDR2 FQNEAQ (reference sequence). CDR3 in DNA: TGTGCCAGCAGCTTATCGGGGAAACCTAATTCACCCCTCCACTTT. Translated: CASSLSGKPNSPLHF.

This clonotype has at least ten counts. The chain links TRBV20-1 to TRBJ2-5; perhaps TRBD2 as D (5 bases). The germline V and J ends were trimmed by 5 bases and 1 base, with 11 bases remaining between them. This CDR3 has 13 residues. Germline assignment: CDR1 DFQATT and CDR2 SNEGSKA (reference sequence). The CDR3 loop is CSAGRRSQETQYF. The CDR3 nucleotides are TGCAGTGCTGGGCGGAGGAGCCAAGAGACCCAGTACTTC.

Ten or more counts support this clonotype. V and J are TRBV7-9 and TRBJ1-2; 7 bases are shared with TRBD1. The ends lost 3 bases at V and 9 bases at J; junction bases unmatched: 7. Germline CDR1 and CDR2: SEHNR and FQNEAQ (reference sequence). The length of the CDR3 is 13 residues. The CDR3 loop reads CASSFKGAESYTF. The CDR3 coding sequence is TGTGCCAGCAGCTTCAAGGGGGCGGAGAGCTACACCTTC.

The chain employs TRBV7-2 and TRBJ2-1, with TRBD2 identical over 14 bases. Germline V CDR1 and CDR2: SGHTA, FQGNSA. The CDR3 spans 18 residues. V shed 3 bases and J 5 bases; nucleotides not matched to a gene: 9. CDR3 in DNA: TGTGCCAGCAGCTTCCCCGGGACTAGCGGGAGAAGCCACAATGAGCAGTTCTTC. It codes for CASSFPGTSGRSHNEQFF.

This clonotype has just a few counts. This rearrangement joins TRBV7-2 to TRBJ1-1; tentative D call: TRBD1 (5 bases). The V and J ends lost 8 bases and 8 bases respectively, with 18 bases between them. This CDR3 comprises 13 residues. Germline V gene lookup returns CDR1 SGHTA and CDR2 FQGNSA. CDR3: CASRRGGQPEAFF. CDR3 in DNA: TGTGCCAGCCGGAGGGGCGGACAACCGGAAGCTTTCTTT.

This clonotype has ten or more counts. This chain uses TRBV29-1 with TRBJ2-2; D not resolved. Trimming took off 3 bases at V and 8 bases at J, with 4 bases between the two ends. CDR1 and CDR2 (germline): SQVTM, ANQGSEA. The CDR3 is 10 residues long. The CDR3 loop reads CSVDEGELFF. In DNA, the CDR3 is TGCAGCGTTGATGAGGGGGAGCTGTTTTTT.

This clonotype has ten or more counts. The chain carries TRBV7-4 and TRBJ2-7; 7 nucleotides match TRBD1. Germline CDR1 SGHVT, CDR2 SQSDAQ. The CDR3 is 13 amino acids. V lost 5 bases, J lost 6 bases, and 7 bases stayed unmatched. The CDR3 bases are TGTGCCAGCAGCCCCAACTCAGGGGGCGAGCAGTACTTC. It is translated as CASSPNSGGEQYF.

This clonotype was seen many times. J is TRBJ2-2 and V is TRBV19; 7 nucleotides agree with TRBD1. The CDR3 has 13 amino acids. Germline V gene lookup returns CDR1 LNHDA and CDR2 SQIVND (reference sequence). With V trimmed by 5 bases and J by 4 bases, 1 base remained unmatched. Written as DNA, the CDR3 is TGTGCCAGTAGTTACAGGGGCACCGGGGAGCTGTTTTTT. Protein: CASSYRGTGELFF.

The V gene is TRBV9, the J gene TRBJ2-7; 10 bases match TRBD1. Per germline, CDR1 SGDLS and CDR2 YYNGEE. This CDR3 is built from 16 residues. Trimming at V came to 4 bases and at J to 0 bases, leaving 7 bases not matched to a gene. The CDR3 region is CASSKGRDRGSYEQYF. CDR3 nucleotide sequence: TGTGCCAGCAGCAAGGGCCGGGACAGGGGCTCCTACGAGCAGTACTTC.

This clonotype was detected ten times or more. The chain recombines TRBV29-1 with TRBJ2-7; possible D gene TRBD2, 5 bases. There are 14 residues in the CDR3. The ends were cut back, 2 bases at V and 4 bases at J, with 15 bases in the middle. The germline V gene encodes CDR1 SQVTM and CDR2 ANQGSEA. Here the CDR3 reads CSVESGLGVYEQYF. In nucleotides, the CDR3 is TGCAGCGTTGAATCGGGGTTGGGAGTATACGAGCAGTACTTC.

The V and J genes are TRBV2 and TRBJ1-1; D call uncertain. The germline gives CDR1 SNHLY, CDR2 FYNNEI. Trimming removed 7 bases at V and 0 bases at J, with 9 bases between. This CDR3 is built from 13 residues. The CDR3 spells CASNELVNTEAFF. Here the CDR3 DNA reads TGTGCCAGCAACGAGTTGGTGAACACTGAAGCTTTCTTT.

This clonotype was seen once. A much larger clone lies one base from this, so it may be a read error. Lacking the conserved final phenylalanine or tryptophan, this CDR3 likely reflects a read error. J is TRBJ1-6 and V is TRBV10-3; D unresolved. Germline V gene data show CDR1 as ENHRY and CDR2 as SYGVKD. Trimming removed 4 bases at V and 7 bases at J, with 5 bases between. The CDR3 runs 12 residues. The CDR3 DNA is TGTGCCATCAGTGTAACAAATTCACCCCTCCACCTT. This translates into CAISVTNSPLHL.